A selection of T cell receptor beta chains follows, all from one sample in a study of T-cell reconstitution after alpha-beta-depleted transplantation in children. A single record per CDR3 protein comes from TCRdb applying MiXCR to the PCR reads. In the table there are 110,000 or so distinct CDR3 sequences, around 6.4% of which are singletons. The specimen comprised PBMCs, mostly from graft donor cells, sampled 360 days after TCRalphabeta/CD19-depleted stem cell transplant. Receptors originate from a male patient between 2 and 10 years old who had a stem cell transplant for acute lymphoblastic leukemia, so the T cells may come from the graft donor. Both conserved end residues are part of each CDR3. Each record gives: J gene, CDR3 length, V gene, D gene, clone size, CDR3 DNA, CDR3 protein. D genes are given only for firm matches. Rows give clone size only sometimes, using once, few, many, or a class for an expanded clone.

TRBJ2-2	20	TRBV11-1	TRBD2	many	TGTGCCAGCAGCTTAACCCCCTCCCACACAAGACTAGCTAACACCGGGGAGCTGTTTTTT	CASSLTPSHTRLANTGELFF
TRBJ2-7	13	TRBV28	.	many	TGTGCCAGCAGTTTACTCAGGGTTAGTGAGCAGTACTTC	CASSLLRVSEQYF
TRBJ2-1	16	TRBV5-5	.	many	TGTGCCAGCAGCAAGGGGACTTCCCTCGCCTACAATGAGCAGTTCTTC	CASSKGTSLAYNEQFF
TRBJ2-7	13	TRBV4-3	.	many	TGCGCCAGCAGCCAAGGAGGCGGGTACGAGCAGTACTTC	CASSQGGGYEQYF
TRBJ1-4	14	TRBV24-1	.	many	TGTGCCACCAGTGGCGGAGCCCCAATGGAAAAACTGTTTTTT	CATSGGAPMEKLFF
TRBJ2-5	12	TRBV20-1	.	many	TGCAGTGTCGACTTTTTCCAAGAGACCCAGTACTTC	CSVDFFQETQYF
TRBJ2-1	12	TRBV6-5	.	.	TGTGCCAGCACGGGGAGGGGGGATGAGCAGTTCTTC	CASTGRGDEQFF
TRBJ2-6	15	TRBV6-5	.	many	TGTGCCAGCAGTTATGAGCACTCTGGGGCCAACGTCCTGACTTTC	CASSYEHSGANVLTF
TRBJ2-1	23	TRBV9	TRBD2	few	TGTGCCAGCAGCGTAAGTAGCGGGGGGGCCATGGTAGTGCCCCCCCCCTATTACAATGAGCAGTTCTTC	CASSVSSGGAMVVPPPYYNEQFF
TRBJ2-3	16	TRBV24-1	TRBD2	.	TGTGCCACCAGTGAATTAGCGGGAGGGCCCACAGATACGCAGTATTTT	CATSELAGGPTDTQYF
TRBJ1-1	13	TRBV30	.	.	TGTGCCTGGAGGAAGGGCAGTAACACTGAAGCTTTCTTT	CAWRKGSNTEAFF
TRBJ1-3	12	TRBV29-1	.	.	TGCAGCGTTGAAGGTAGAGGAAACACCATATATTTT	CSVEGRGNTIYF
TRBJ2-3	16	TRBV4-1	.	.	TGCGCCAGCAGCCAAGAGGGGGTCGAGTTTGTGGATACGCAGTATTTT	CASSQEGVEFVDTQYF
TRBJ2-7	15	TRBV9	.	.	TGTGCCAGCAGCGCAACGAGGGACTCGGGCTACGAGAAGTACTTC	CASSATRDSGYEKYF
TRBJ2-3	16	TRBV28	TRBD2	many	TGTGCCAGCAGTTTATGGCGGGGGTGGGAAACAGATACGCAGTATTTT	CASSLWRGWETDTQYF
TRBJ2-5	15	TRBV11-2	TRBD2	.	TGTGCCAGCAGCCCGGGACTAGCGGGGAAAGAGACCCAGTACTTC	CASSPGLAGKETQYF
TRBJ1-6	14	TRBV9	.	few	TGTGCCAGCAGCCCCCTGGCCCTGAATTCACCCCTCCACTTT	CASSPLALNSPLHF
TRBJ1-6	13	TRBV4-3	.	many	TGCGCCAGCAGCCAGGCCCCCAAGGGACCCCTCCACTTT	CASSQAPKGPLHF
TRBJ2-3	13	TRBV7-8	TRBD2	many	TGTGCCAGCAGACTAGCGGGGACAGATACGCAGTATTTT	CASRLAGTDTQYF
TRBJ2-3	15	TRBV7-3	.	many	TGTGCCAGCAGCATAATCCAGGGCGGCACAGATACGCAGTATTTT	CASSIIQGGTDTQYF
TRBJ1-5	15	TRBV20-1	TRBD1	few	TGCAGTGCTAGAGTAGAGACAGGGGATAATCAGCCCCAGCATTTT	CSARVETGDNQPQHF
TRBJ1-1	17	TRBV6-5	TRBD1	.	TGTGCCAGCAGTTTCGATGACAGGGGAGGATGGAACACTGAAGCTTTCTTT	CASSFDDRGGWNTEAFF
TRBJ1-2	15	TRBV6-1	TRBD1	.	TGTGCCAGCAGTGCCGGGACAGGGGGCGCCTATGGCTACACCTTC	CASSAGTGGAYGYTF
TRBJ1-2	14	TRBV28	.	few	TGTGCCAGCAGTTTGTATAGGGGCAGCTATGGCTACACCTTC	CASSLYRGSYGYTF
TRBJ1-3	19	TRBV5-1	.	few	TGCGCCAGCAGCTTTGGGGGGGAGTTTGCAGACCGGAATGGAAACACCATATATTTT	CASSFGGEFADRNGNTIYF
TRBJ1-1	14	TRBV6-2/TRBV6-3	.	many	TGTGCCAGCAGCAGGGGACAATTGAACACTGAAGCTTTCTTT	CASSRGQLNTEAFF